This T cell receptor beta chain emerged from a study of blood T cell repertoires in COVID-19. Study-wide background: Some COVID-19 samples were acute and others convalescent; all came from the United States, Italy and Spain.

In the authors' methods: From reference gene primer amplification, estimates of nucleated cell counts were derived. Method: immunoSEQ multiplex PCR; TCRdb's copy keeps in-frame clones and lacks some. V, J and clone size were drawn from that table, and D and trimming were deduced from the DNA. The table lists tens of thousands of clones, roughly 80% of them singletons, with roughly 10% in the top ten. This receptor was obtained from a man between 65 and 80 years old with acute or convalescent COVID-19. Sequenced material: peripheral blood.

CDR3 residues: CASSPRTGGTGELFF. In nucleotides, the CDR3 is TGTGCCAGCAGCCCCAGGACAGGGGGGACCGGGGAGCTGTTTTTT. This chain links TRBV5-4 with TRBJ2-2, with TRBD1 matching over 10 bases. There are 15 residues in the CDR3. The germline CDR1 and CDR2 sequences are SGHNT and YYREEE (reference sequence). V lost 4 bases to trimming and J lost 5 bases; unmatched junction nucleotides: 5.